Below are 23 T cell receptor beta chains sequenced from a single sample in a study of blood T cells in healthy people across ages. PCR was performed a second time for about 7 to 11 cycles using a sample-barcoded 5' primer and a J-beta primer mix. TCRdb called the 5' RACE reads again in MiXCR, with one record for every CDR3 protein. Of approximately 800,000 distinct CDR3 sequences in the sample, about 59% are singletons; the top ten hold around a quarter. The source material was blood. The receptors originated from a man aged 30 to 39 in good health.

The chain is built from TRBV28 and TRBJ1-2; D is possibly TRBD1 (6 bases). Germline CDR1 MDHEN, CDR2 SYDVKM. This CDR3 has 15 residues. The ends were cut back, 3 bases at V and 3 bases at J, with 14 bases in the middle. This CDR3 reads CASSFLGDTYYGYTF. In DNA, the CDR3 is TGTGCCAGCAGTTTTTTGGGGGACACTTACTATGGCTACACCTTC.

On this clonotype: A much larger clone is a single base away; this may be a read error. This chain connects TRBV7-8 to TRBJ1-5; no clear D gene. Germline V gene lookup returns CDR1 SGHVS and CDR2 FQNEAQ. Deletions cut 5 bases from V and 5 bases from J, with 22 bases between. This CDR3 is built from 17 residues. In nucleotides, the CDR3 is TGTGCCAGCAGCCTCCAAACCGGTTTTCCTGGGGATCAGCCCCAGCATTTT. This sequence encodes CASSLQTGFPGDQPQHF.

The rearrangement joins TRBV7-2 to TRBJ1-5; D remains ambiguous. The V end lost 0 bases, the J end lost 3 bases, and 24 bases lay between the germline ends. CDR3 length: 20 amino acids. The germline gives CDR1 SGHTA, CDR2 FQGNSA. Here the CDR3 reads CASSLAGWYPMMQSNQPQHF. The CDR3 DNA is TGTGCCAGCAGCTTAGCGGGTTGGTACCCTATGATGCAATCCAATCAGCCCCAGCATTTT. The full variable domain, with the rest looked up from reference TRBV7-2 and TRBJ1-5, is GAGVSQSPSNKVTEKGKDVELRCDPISGHTALYWYRQSLGQGLEFLIYFQGNSAPDKSGLPSDRFSAERTGGSVSTLTIQRTQQEDSAVYLCASSLAGWYPMMQSNQPQHFGDGTRLSIL.

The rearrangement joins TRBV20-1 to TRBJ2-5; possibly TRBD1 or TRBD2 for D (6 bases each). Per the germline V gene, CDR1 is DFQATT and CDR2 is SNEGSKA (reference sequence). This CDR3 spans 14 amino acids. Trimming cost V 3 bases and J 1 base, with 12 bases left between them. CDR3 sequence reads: CSASRGALQETQYF. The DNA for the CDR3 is TGCAGTGCTAGTAGGGGGGCCCTCCAAGAGACCCAGTACTTC.

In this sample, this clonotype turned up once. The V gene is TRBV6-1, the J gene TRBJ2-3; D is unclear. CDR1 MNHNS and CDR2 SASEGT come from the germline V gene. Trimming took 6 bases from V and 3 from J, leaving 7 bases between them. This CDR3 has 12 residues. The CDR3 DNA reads TGTGCCAGCAGCTCATGGACAGATACGCAGTATTTT. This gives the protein CASSSWTDTQYF.

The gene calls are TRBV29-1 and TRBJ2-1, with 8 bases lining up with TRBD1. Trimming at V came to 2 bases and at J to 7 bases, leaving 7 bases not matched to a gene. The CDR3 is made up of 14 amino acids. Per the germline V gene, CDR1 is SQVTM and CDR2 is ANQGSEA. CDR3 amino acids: CSVEMGQGANEQFF. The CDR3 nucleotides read TGCAGCGTTGAAATGGGTCAGGGGGCGAATGAGCAGTTCTTC.

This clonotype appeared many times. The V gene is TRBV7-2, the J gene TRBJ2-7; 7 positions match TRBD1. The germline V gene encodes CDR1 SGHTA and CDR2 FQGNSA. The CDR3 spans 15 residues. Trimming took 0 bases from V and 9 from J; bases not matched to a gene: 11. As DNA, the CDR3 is TGTGCCAGCAGCTTAGCGGCTGGGACAGTTAGTAGGCAGTACTTC. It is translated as CASSLAAGTVSRQYF. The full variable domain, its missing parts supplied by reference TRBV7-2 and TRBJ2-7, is GAGVSQSPSNKVTEKGKDVELRCDPISGHTALYWYRQSLGQGLEFLIYFQGNSAPDKSGLPSDRFSAERTGGSVSTLTIQRTQQEDSAVYLCASSLAAGTVSRQYFGPGTRLTVT.

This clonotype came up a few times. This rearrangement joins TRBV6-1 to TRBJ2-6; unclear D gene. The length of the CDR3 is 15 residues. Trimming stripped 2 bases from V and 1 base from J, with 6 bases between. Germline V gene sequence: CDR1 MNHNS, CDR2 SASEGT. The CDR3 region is CASSELGSGANVLTF. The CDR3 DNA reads TGTGCCAGCAGTGAATTGGGATCTGGGGCCAACGTCCTGACTTTC.

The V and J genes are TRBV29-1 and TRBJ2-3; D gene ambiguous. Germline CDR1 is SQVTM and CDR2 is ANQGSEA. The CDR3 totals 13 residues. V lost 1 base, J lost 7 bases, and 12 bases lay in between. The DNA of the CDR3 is TGCAGCGTTGAAGGTCAGTTGGGAAATACGCAGTATTTT. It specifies CSVEGQLGNTQYF.

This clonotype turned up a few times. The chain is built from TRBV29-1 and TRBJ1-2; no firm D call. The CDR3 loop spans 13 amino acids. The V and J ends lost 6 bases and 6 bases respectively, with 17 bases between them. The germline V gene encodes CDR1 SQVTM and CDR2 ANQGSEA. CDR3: CSVVRSDFNGYTF. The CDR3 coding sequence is TGCAGCGTGGTACGGTCGGATTTCAATGGCTACACCTTC.

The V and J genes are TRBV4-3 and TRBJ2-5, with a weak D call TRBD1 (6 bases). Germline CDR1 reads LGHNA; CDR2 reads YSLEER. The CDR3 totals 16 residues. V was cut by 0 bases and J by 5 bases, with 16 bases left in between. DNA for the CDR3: TGCGCCAGCAGCCAAGACAGGACAGTTACAGGGGAGACCCAGTACTTC. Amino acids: CASSQDRTVTGETQYF.

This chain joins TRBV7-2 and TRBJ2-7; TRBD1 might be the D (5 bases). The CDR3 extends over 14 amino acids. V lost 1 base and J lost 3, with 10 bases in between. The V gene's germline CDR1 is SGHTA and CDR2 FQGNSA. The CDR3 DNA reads TGTGCCAGCAGCTTAGGGACATTTTTCTACGAGCAGTACTTC. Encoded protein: CASSLGTFFYEQYF.

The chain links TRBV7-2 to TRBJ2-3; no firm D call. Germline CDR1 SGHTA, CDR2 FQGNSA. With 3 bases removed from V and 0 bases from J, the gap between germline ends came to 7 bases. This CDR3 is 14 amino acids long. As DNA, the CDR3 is TGTGCCAGCAGCTTGCATCCAAGCACAGATACGCAGTATTTT. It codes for CASSLHPSTDTQYF.

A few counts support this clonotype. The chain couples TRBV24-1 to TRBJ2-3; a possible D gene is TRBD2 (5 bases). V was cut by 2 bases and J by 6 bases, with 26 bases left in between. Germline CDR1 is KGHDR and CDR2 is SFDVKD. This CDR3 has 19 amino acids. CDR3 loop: CATSDSTFEGGLSADTQYF. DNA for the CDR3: TGTGCCACCAGTGATTCCACCTTCGAGGGCGGATTATCGGCGGATACGCAGTATTTT.

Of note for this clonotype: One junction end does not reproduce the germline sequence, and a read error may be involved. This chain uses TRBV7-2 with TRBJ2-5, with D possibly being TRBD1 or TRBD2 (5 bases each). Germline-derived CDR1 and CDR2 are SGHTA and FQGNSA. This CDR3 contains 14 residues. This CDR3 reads CASSFGGGRAEQYF. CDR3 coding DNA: TGTGCCAGCAGCTTTGGGGGTGGTAGAGCCGAGCAGTATTTC.

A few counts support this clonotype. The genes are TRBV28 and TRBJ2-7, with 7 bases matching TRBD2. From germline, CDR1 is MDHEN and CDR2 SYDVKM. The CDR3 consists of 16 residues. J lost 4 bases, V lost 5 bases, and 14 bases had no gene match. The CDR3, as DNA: TGTGCCAGCAGTCCGCTTGTCGGACTAGTTATGTACGAGCAGTACTTC. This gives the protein CASSPLVGLVMYEQYF.

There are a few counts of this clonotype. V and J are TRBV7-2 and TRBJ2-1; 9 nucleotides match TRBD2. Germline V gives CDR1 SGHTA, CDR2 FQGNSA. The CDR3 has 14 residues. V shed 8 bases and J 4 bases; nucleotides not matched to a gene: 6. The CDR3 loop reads CASLFAGGYNEQFF. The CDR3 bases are TGTGCCAGCCTTTTTGCGGGGGGGTACAATGAGCAGTTCTTC.

The CDR3 DNA sequence: TGCGCCAGCAGCTTGGTCCCTAGCGCTAGCACAGATACGCAGTATTTT. It encodes CASSLVPSASTDTQYF. The J gene is TRBJ2-3, the V gene TRBV5-1, with D perhaps matching TRBD2 (6 bases). V dropped 0 bases and J dropped 0 bases, with 11 bases sitting between them. CDR1 SGHRS and CDR2 YFSETQ come from the germline V gene. This CDR3 spans 16 amino acids.

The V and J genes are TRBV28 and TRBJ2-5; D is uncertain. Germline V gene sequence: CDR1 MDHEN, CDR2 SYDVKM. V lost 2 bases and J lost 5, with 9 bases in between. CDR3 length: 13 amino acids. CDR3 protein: CASSLPRAETQYF. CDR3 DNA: TGTGCCAGCAGTTTACCGAGAGCGGAGACCCAGTACTTC.

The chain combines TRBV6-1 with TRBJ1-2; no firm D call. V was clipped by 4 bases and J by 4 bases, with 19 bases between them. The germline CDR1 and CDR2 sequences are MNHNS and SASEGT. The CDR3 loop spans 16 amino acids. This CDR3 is CASSGSVLPPTYGYTF. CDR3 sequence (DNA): TGTGCCAGCAGTGGATCGGTCCTCCCCCCGACCTATGGCTACACCTTC.

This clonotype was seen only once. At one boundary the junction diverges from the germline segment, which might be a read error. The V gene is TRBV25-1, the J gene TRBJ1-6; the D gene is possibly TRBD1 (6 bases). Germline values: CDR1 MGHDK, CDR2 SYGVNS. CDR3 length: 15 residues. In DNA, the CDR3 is TGTGCCGGCAGTCTCCACGAGGGCAGGGGATCACCCCTCCACTTT. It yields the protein CAGSLHEGRGSPLHF.

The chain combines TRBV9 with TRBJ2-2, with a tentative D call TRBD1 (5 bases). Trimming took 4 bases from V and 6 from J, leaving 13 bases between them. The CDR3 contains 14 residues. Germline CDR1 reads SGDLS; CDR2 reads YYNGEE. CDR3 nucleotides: TGTGCCAGCAGCCAGGGCGTCGGATCCGGGGAGCTGTTTTTT. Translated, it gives CASSQGVGSGELFF.

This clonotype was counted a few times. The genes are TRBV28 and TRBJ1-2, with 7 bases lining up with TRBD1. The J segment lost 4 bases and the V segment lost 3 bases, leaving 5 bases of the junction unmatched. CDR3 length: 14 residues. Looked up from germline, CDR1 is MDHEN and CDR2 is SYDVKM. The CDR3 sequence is CASSLGQWTYGYTF. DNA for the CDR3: TGTGCCAGCAGTTTGGGACAGTGGACCTATGGCTACACCTTC.